One T cell receptor beta chain is described in this entry. Its antigen remains unidentified. A far larger clone is just one base off, so this is likely a read error. The data are from a study of shared clonotypes between healthy human individuals. Study-level information: The study drew on a couple of women and a few men aged 18 to 49 as donors.

Overall study results and limits: Sampling was confined to blood; repertoires within tissues likely differ.

The germline gives CDR1 SQVTM, CDR2 ANQGSEA. The CDR3 loop spans 14 amino acids. Around 32,000 T cell genomes, or 300 to 350 ng DNA, went into unsorted PBMC replicate PCRs. Using ten immunoSEQ deep assay plates, investigators sequenced unsorted PBMC DNA. Produced via immunoSEQ multiplex PCR; TCRdb's table is partial and in-frame only. The profile shows 500,000 to 650,000 clones, just over 75% of them singletons. The source material was PBMCs. The rearrangement uses TRBV29-1 and TRBJ2-7, with 7 bases aligning to TRBD1. This clonotype originated in a woman in her forties in good health. Some clones in this sample may be carry-over from other donors' samples. CDR3: CGALRGTALDEQYF. The CDR3 DNA reads as TGCGGCGCCCTGAGGGGGACAGCCTTGGACGAGCAGTACTTC.